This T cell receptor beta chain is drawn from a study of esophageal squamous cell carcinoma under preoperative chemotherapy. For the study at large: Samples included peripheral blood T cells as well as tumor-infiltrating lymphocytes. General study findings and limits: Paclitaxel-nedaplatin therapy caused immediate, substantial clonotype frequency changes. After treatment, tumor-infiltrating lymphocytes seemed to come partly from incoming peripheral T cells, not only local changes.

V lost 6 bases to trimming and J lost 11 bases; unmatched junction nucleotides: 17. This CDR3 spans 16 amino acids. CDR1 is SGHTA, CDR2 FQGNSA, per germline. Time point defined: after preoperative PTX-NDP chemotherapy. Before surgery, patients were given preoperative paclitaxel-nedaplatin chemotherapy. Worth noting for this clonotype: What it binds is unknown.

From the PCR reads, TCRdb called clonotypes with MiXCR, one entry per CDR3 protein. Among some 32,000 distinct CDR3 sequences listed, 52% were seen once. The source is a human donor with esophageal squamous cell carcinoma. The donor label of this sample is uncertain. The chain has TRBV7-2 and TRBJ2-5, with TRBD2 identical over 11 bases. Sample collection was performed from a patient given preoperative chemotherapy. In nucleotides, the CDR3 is TGTGCCAGCAGGGGGCTAGCGGGGGGTGTCACAGATACGCAGTACTTC. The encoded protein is CASRGLAGGVTDTQYF.